This T cell receptor (beta chain) was identified in a study of blood T cell repertoires in COVID-19. About the study: Both acute and convalescent COVID-19 samples were obtained from the United States, Italy and Spain.

The junction had 5 bases not matched to a gene; V was cut back by 3 bases and J by 7 bases. CDR3 length: 13 amino acids. Germline V lookup: CDR1 SGHTS, CDR2 YDEGEE. Produced via immunoSEQ multiplex PCR; TCRdb's table is partial and in-frame only. The sample lists roughly 200,000 clones, roughly 84% seen once, with around 7% in the top ten. Sequences were obtained from peripheral blood. The clonotype comes from a woman aged 35 to 49 with COVID-19, enrolled during active disease. The chain joins TRBV5-8 to TRBJ1-2; 8 bases align to TRBD1. CDR3 sequence reads: CASSYRGLSGYTF. CDR3 in DNA: TGTGCCAGCAGCTACAGGGGGTTGAGTGGCTACACCTTC. Using reference TRBV5-8 and TRBJ1-2 for the parts outside the CDR3, the full variable domain is EAGVTQSPTHLIKTRGQQATLRCSPISGHTSVYWYQQALGLGLQFLLWYDEGEERNRGNFPPRFSGRQFPNYSSELNVNALELEDSALYLCASSYRGLSGYTFGSGTRLTVV.